The sequence of this T cell receptor beta chain was determined in a study of cytomegalovirus exposure and HLA in healthy donors. Separate from the roughly 670-subject first cohort, the approximately 130-subject validation cohort was the one that the donors belonged to. Germline V gives CDR1 LNHDA, CDR2 SQIVND (reference sequence). The CDR3 has 14 residues. The germline V and J ends were trimmed by 7 bases and 0 bases, with 10 bases remaining between them. About this clone itself: Its antigen is still unknown.

Repertoires were generated with immunoSEQ multiplex PCR, while TCRdb's copy carries only in-frame clones and drops some. Here the sample spans about 200,000 clones, over 75% being singletons. General study findings and limits: There were under 200 TCR beta chains listed as cytomegalovirus-associated.

Sequenced: PBMCs. The chain carries TRBV19 and TRBJ1-5; tentatively, D is TRBD1 (5 bases). The source is a woman between 18 and 29 years old in good health and CMV-seropositive. The CDR3, as DNA: TGTGCCAGTAATCAGGGATATAGCAATCAGCCCCAGCATTTT. Its translation is CASNQGYSNQPQHF. The full variable domain, in which reference TRBV19 and TRBJ1-5 provide the parts outside the CDR3, is DGGITQSPKYLFRKEGQNVTLSCEQNLNHDAMYWYRQDPGQGLRLIYYSQIVNDFQKGDIAEGYSVSREKKESFPLTVTSAQKNPTAFYLCASNQGYSNQPQHFGDGTRLSIL.